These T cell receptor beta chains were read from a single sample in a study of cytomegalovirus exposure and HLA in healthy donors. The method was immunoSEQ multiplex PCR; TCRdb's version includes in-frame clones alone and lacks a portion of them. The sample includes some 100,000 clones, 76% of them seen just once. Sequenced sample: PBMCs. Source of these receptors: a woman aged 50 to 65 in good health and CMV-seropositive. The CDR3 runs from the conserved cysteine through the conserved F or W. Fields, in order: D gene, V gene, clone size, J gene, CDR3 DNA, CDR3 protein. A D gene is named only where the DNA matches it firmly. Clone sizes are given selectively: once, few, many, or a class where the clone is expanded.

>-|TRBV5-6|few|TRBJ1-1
TGTGCCAGCAGCTTTCGTGTCCCGGACACTGAAGCTTTCTTT
CASSFRVPDTEAFF
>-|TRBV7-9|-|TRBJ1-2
TGTGCCAGCAGCCAGGGGTTGGAGAATGGCTACACCTTC
CASSQGLENGYTF
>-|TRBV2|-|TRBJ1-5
TGTGCCAGCAGTCTTTCGGGGGTTCCGGGCAATCAGCCCCAGCATTTT
CASSLSGVPGNQPQHF
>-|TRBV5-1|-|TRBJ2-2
TGCGCCAGCAGCTTAAATACAGCGAACACCGGGGAGCTGTTTTTT
CASSLNTANTGELFF
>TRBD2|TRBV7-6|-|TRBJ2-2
TGTGCCAGCAGCCGACTAGCGGGAGGGCCGGTTACCGGGGAGCTGTTTTTT
CASSRLAGGPVTGELFF
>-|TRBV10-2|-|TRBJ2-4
TGCGCCAGCAGTTCCACTCAAGTAGCCAAAAACATTCAGTACTTC
CASSSTQVAKNIQYF
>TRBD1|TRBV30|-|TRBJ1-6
TGTGCCTGGAGTGTACGGGGCCAGGGGGACAATTCACCCCTCCACTTT
CAWSVRGQGDNSPLHF
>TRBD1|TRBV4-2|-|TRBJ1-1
TGTGCCAGCAGCCAAGAGACAGGGGGCGTGAACACTGAAGCTTTCTTT
CASSQETGGVNTEAFF
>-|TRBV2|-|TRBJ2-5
TGTGCCAGCAGTGAAGCGAGGGAGACCCAGTACTTC
CASSEARETQYF
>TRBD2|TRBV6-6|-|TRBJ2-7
TGTGCCAGCAGCCCCGGGGGGGGTATATACGAGCAGTACTTC
CASSPGGGIYEQYF
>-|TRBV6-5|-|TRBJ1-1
TGTGCCAGCAGTTACTCACCGGGGTTGAACACTGAAGCTTTCTTT
CASSYSPGLNTEAFF
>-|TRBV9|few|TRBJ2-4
TGTGCCAGCAGCGTAGAGGGGCGAACTGGGAACATTCAGTACTTC
CASSVEGRTGNIQYF
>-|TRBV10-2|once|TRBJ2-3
TGCGCCAGCAGTGAAGGGGTGGCAGCAGATACGCAGTATTTT
CASSEGVAADTQYF
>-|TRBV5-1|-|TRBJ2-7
TGCGCCAGCAGCTTAACCTCAGGGTCCTACGAGCAGTACTTC
CASSLTSGSYEQYF
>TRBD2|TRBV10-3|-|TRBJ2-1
TGTGCCATCAGTCTCCGGACTAGCGGGGTCTCCTACAATGAGCAGTTCTTC
CAISLRTSGVSYNEQFF